This entry features one T cell receptor (beta chain) sequence. Its antigen is not known. Trimming took off 4 bases at V and 2 bases at J, with 12 bases between the two ends. The CDR3 sequence is 14 residues long. The germline CDR1 and CDR2 sequences are SGHVS and FNYEAQ. The sample originates from a study of shared clonotypes between healthy human individuals. Overall study findings and caveats: Despite large depth, sorted-subset datasets appeared incompletely sequenced. Blood was the only sampled material, and tissue repertoires likely differ. In a few donors, approximately 5% of naive CD4 clonotypes appeared in common.

The test was conducted at deep level. Using immunoSEQ multiplex PCR, the repertoire was profiled, and TCRdb retains in-frame clones only, with some absent. The table has approximately 2,200,000 clones, 90% to 95% seen once. Positive CCR7 selection of CD45RO-negative cells yielded the naive CD8 cells, and terminally differentiated effector memory CD45RA+ cells were excluded. Sequenced sample: naive CD8+ T cells from PBMCs. The clonotype originates from a man aged 18 to 29 in good health. Some clones in this sample may be carry-over from other donors' samples. The genes are TRBV7-6 and TRBJ2-7; the D gene is possibly TRBD2 (6 bases). This chain's CDR3 is CASSSLGGAYEQYF. DNA of the CDR3: TGTGCCAGCAGCTCGCTCGGCGGGGCCTACGAGCAGTACTTC. The complete variable domain, with remaining parts taken from reference TRBV7-6 and TRBJ2-7, reads GAGVSQSPRYKVTKRGQDVALRCDPISGHVSLYWYRQALGQGPEFLTYFNYEAQQDKSGLPNDRFSAERPEGSISTLTIQRTEQRDSAMYRCASSSLGGAYEQYFGPGTRLTVT.